This T cell receptor (beta chain) is from a study of blood T cell repertoires in COVID-19. As for the study in general: COVID-19 samples, acute and convalescent, were from the United States, Italy and Spain. The analysed material was cDNA or gDNA that came from T cells, B-cell-depleted T cells, or PBMCs.

Trimming removed 5 bases from V and 0 bases from J; junction bases left unmatched: 3. The germline V gene has CDR1 MRHNA and CDR2 SNTAGT. This CDR3 comprises 15 residues. Per the original data handling: For nucleated cells, counts were estimated from reference gene primer amplification. TCRdb keeps only in-frame clones here, not all; method: immunoSEQ multiplex PCR. V, J and clone size are those of that table, while D and trimming were read from the DNA. The data show about 84,000 clones, around four fifths seen once. The source material was peripheral blood. The chain has TRBV6-4 and TRBJ2-3; TRBD2 matches 9 bases. The origin of this receptor is an elderly man with active or convalescent COVID-19. The DNA of the CDR3 is TGTGCCAGCAGTTCTAGCGGGGCTAGCACAGATACGCAGTATTTT. Encoded protein: CASSSSGASTDTQYF.